The 16 T cell receptor beta chains below all came from one sample that was sequenced in a study of CD8+CD57+ T cells in acquired aplastic anemia. Using genomic DNA as the template, TCR beta VDJ and CDR3 profiling was carried out. TCRdb fed the reads into MiXCR, producing one record per CDR3 protein. The profile shows 450,000 to 600,000 distinct CDR3 sequences, more than 25% of them singletons. Sequencing was done on patients that had shown CD8+CD57+ cell expansion by flow cytometry. The sample taken for sequencing was sorted CD4+, CD8+, or CD8+CD57+ T cells (not recorded which) from PBMCs. The receptors originated from a human donor with aplastic anemia.

The sample holds a few counts of this clonotype. A much larger clone sits a single nucleotide away, making a read error possible. The J gene is TRBJ1-6, the V gene TRBV20-1; 7 nucleotides align to TRBD1. Germline V lookup: CDR1 DFQATT, CDR2 SNEGSKA (reference sequence). Trimming cost V 3 bases and J 9 bases; bases outside gene matches: 8. This CDR3 comprises 14 residues. CDR3 coding DNA: TGCAGTGCTAGGACCGGGACAGATAGTTCACCCCTCCACTTT. Protein product: CSARTGTDSSPLHF.

This clonotype was seen at least ten times. The chain links TRBV7-9 to TRBJ1-2; 7 bases fit TRBD1. Germline V gene data show CDR1 as SEHNR and CDR2 as FQNEAQ (reference sequence). The length of the CDR3 is 13 residues. With 1 base clipped from V and 4 bases from J, the junction kept 0 bases outside the gene matches. The CDR3 nucleotides are TGTGCCAGCAGCTTAGGGGACAGCTATGGCTACACCTTC. Protein sequence: CASSLGDSYGYTF.

The rearrangement joins TRBV3-1 to TRBJ1-6; unclear D gene. Trimming pared 1 base from V and 7 bases from J, leaving 11 bases between. From germline, CDR1 is LGHDT and CDR2 YNNKEL (reference sequence). This CDR3 spans 15 amino acids. CDR3 bases: TGTGCCAGCAGCCAAGCTAGGTTTGGCAATTCACCCCTCCACTTT. Amino acid sequence: CASSQARFGNSPLHF.

In this sample, this clonotype turned up many times. This chain links TRBV9 with TRBJ1-2; D gene unclear. Deletions cut 2 bases from V and 4 bases from J, with 6 bases between. Per the germline V gene, CDR1 is SGDLS and CDR2 is YYNGEE. The CDR3 runs 12 residues. The CDR3: CASSVRGYGYTF. The CDR3 region has the DNA TGTGCCAGCAGCGTGCGAGGCTATGGCTACACCTTC.

A word on this clonotype: This may be a read error: a much more frequent sequence differs by one nucleotide. The chain couples TRBV15 to TRBJ2-1, with 8 bases identical to TRBD1. Germline values: CDR1 LNHNV, CDR2 YYDKDF (reference sequence). Germline trimming cut 3 bases from V and 8 bases from J; bases unmatched to any gene: 9. The CDR3 is made up of 15 amino acids. The CDR3 loop reads CATSRTGQAIYEQFF. CDR3 DNA: TGTGCCACCAGCAGGACGGGACAGGCAATTTATGAGCAGTTCTTC.

The rearrangement links TRBV12-3 or TRBV12-4 to TRBJ2-2, with TRBD2 matching 10 bases. The CDR3 is 16 amino acids. Trimming at V came to 7 bases and at J to 5 bases, leaving 10 bases not matched to a gene. The CDR3: CASTSSGGARTGELFF. The CDR3 DNA follows: TGTGCCAGCACCTCAAGCGGGGGGGCTCGGACCGGGGAGCTGTTTTTT.

This clonotype was seen only a few times. This may be a read error: a much more frequent sequence differs by one nucleotide. J is TRBJ2-7 and V is TRBV10-2; either TRBD1 or TRBD2 may supply D (6 bases each). Trimming cost V 4 bases and J 6 bases, with 25 bases left between them. CDR1 and CDR2 (germline): WSHSY, SAAADI. The CDR3 loop spans 17 amino acids. The CDR3 region is CASSGVGAPSKGGEQYF. Here the CDR3 DNA reads TGCGCCAGCAGTGGGGTGGGAGCGCCATCGAAGGGGGGCGAGCAGTACTTC.

The table lists this clonotype with many counts. CDR3 amino acids: CASSFGAGQQPQHF. CDR3 nucleotide sequence: TGTGCCAGCAGCTTTGGGGCAGGGCAACAGCCCCAGCATTTT. The genes are TRBV5-5 and TRBJ1-5, with a possible D match to TRBD1 (5 bases). CDR1 SGHKS and CDR2 YYEKEE come from the germline V gene (reference sequence). V lost 2 bases, J lost 7 bases, and 13 bases lay in between. The CDR3 contains 14 residues.

This clonotype was seen more than once but under ten times. The CDR3 loop is CAWSDRGNYEQYF. The CDR3, as DNA: TGTGCCTGGAGTGACAGGGGGAACTACGAGCAGTACTTC. V is TRBV2 and J is TRBJ2-7; 9 bases are a match to TRBD1. The J segment lost 3 bases and the V segment lost 11 bases, leaving 8 bases of the junction unmatched. CDR1 is SNHLY, CDR2 FYNNEI, per germline. The CDR3 spans 13 residues.

V and J are TRBV25-1 and TRBJ2-1; no reliable D call. The germline V gene encodes CDR1 MGHDK and CDR2 SYGVNS. V was pared by 1 base and J by 6 bases, with 4 bases between. The CDR3 length is 12 residues. The CDR3 DNA is TGTGCCAGCAGTGAATGGACCAATGAGCAGTTCTTC. Amino acid sequence: CASSEWTNEQFF.

This chain uses TRBV18 with TRBJ1-2; 10 bases are shared with TRBD1. The CDR3 contains 14 residues. V trimming: 3 bases; J trimming: 11 bases; junction bases outside the gene matches: 9. Germline CDR1 reads KGHSH; CDR2 reads LQKENI. This CDR3 is CASSPGQGPLLYTF. The DNA of the CDR3 is TGTGCCAGCTCACCGGGACAGGGGCCCCTTTTGTACACCTTC.

J is TRBJ2-7 and V is TRBV6-1; the match to TRBD1 covers 8 bases. This CDR3 spans 13 amino acids. J lost 6 bases, V lost 6 bases, and 7 bases had no gene match. Germline values: CDR1 MNHNS, CDR2 SASEGT. The CDR3 DNA sequence: TGTGCCAGCAGAGGGGGACAGGTTGGCGAGCAGTACTTC. It specifies CASRGGQVGEQYF.

In its sample, this clonotype was seen a few times. The chain has TRBV15 and TRBJ2-1; a weak D match, TRBD2 (7 bases). CDR1 and CDR2 from the germline V gene are LNHNV and YYDKDF (reference sequence). The CDR3 length is 19 residues. Trimming removed 5 bases at V and 0 bases at J, with 23 bases between. The CDR3 DNA sequence: TGTGCCACCAGCCCTAGAGGGGGGAGGGCCTCGGGCTCCTACAATGAGCAGTTCTTC. It is translated as CATSPRGGRASGSYNEQFF.

With respect to this clonotype: Being one base from a much bigger clone, this may be a read error. The rearrangement links TRBV6-1 to TRBJ1-6; D not certain. Germline CDR1 reads MNHNS; CDR2 reads SASEGT. V was clipped by 8 bases and J by 9 bases, with 14 bases between them. CDR3 length equals 13 residues. The CDR3, as DNA: TGTGCCAGCGGGAACCGTAGATTTTCACCCCTCCACTTT. Protein sequence: CASGNRRFSPLHF.

The gene calls are TRBV5-4 and TRBJ1-2; TRBD1 is a possible D gene (5 bases). The CDR3 consists of 18 residues. CDR1 is SGHNT, CDR2 YYREEE, per germline (reference sequence). Deletions cut 0 bases from V and 6 bases from J, with 24 bases between. The CDR3 sequence: CASSLDGRTGTGGNGYTF. The DNA of the CDR3 is TGTGCCAGCAGCTTGGACGGACGTACGGGAACAGGCGGAAATGGCTACACCTTC.

The chain links TRBV14 to TRBJ1-1; no clear D gene. The germline V and J ends were trimmed by 3 bases and 12 bases, with 8 bases remaining between them. CDR1 and CDR2 from the germline V gene are SGHDN and FVKESK. This CDR3 contains 10 residues. DNA for the CDR3: TGTGCCAGCAGCCAGGGGTCAACTTTCTTT. It yields the protein CASSQGSTFF. The full variable domain, completed using reference TRBV14 and TRBJ1-1, is EAGVTQFPSHSVIEKGQTVTLRCDPISGHDNLYWYRRVMGKEIKFLLHFVKESKQDESGMPNNRFLAERTGGTYSTLKVQPAELEDSGVYFCASSQGSTFFGQGTRLTVV.